This TCR beta chain emerged from a study of blood T cell repertoires in COVID-19. About the research overall: COVID-19 samples, acute and convalescent, were from the United States, Italy and Spain. The cDNA or gDNA used as material had been derived from T cells, B-cell-depleted T cells, or PBMCs.

V was pared by 4 bases and J by 2 bases, with 13 bases between. Germline V gene sequence: CDR1 SGHNT, CDR2 YYREEE (reference sequence). The CDR3 extends over 15 amino acids. In the authors' methods: Estimates of nucleated cell counts were drawn from the amplification of reference gene primers. Clones were read by immunoSEQ multiplex PCR, and TCRdb kept only the in-frame ones, dropping some. V, J and clone size are those of that table, while D and trimming were read from the DNA. The sample lists 240,000 or so clones, around four fifths occurring once. The chain employs TRBV5-4 and TRBJ1-3; D ambiguous. This TCR was recovered from a man aged 30 to 45 who had recovered from COVID-19. Input material: peripheral blood. CDR3 DNA sequence: TGTGCCAGCAGCCTCACTAGGGCAGCTGGAAACACCATATATTTT. It is translated as CASSLTRAAGNTIYF.